The 18 T cell receptor beta chains reported below all come from one sample, sequenced in a study of blood T cell repertoires in COVID-19. TCRdb keeps only in-frame clones here, not all; method: immunoSEQ multiplex PCR. The sample lists some 56,000 clones; 86% were seen once. The sequencing input was peripheral blood. These receptors all stem from a woman of 80 years or more with acute or convalescent COVID-19.

This sequence joins TRBV5-1 and TRBJ1-6; no reliable D call. V lost 8 bases to trimming and J lost 7 bases, with 16 bases between them. In germline, CDR1 is SGHRS, CDR2 YFSETQ. The CDR3 sequence is 14 residues long. The CDR3 DNA reads as TGCGCCAGTACTCTGTATGATCGAAATTCACCCCTCCACTTT. As protein: CASTLYDRNSPLHF.

Regarding this clone: Other DNA sequences in this specimen translate into the identical CDR3. This chain uses TRBV15 with TRBJ1-3, with a weak D call TRBD1 (5 bases). Germline CDR1 and CDR2: LNHNV and YYDKDF (reference sequence). The CDR3 extends over 15 amino acids. V gave up 0 bases and J gave up 1 base, with 7 bases separating them. The CDR3 loop reads CATSRDTGSGNTIYF. The DNA for the CDR3 is TGTGCCACCAGCAGAGATACAGGTTCTGGAAACACCATATATTTT. The entire variable domain, with the rest obtained from reference TRBV15 and TRBJ1-3, is as follows: DAMVIQNPRYQVTQFGKPVTLSCSQTLNHNVMYWYQQKSSQAPKLLFHYYDKDFNNEADTPDNFQSRRPNTSFCFLDIRSPGLGDTAMYLCATSRDTGSGNTIYFGEGSWLTVV.

The chain employs TRBV5-4 and TRBJ2-2; 13 bases line up with TRBD2. With V trimmed by 4 bases and J by 4 bases, 4 bases remained unmatched. This CDR3 has 16 residues. CDR1 and CDR2 from the germline V gene are SGHNT and YYREEE (reference sequence). For the CDR3, the DNA is TGTGCCAGCAGCCCCGGACTAGCGGGAGTCACCGGGGAGCTGTTTTTT. This gives the protein CASSPGLAGVTGELFF.

The chain joins TRBV5-6 to TRBJ1-2; TRBD1 might be the D (6 bases). The CDR3 has 15 residues. Trimming pared 4 bases from V and 1 base from J, leaving 14 bases between. Per the germline V gene, CDR1 is SGHDT and CDR2 is YYEEEE. CDR3 region: CASSPRDTYNYGYTF. CDR3 in DNA: TGTGCCAGCAGCCCCCGGGACACCTATAACTATGGCTACACCTTC. Supplemented by reference TRBV5-6 and TRBJ1-2, the full variable domain reads DAGVTQSPTHLIKTRGQQVTLRCSPKSGHDTVSWYQQALGQGPQFIFQYYEEEERQRGNFPDRFSGHQFPNYSSELNVNALLLGDSALYLCASSPRDTYNYGYTFGSGTRLTVV.

The chain recombines TRBV3-1 (or the pseudogene TRBV3-2) with TRBJ2-4; D might be TRBD1 (6 bases). The V end was cut by 1 base, the J end by 15 bases, with 19 bases between. The germline V gene has CDR1 LGHDT and CDR2 YNNKEL (reference sequence). This CDR3 spans 14 amino acids. CDR3 loop: CASSQVQGMGRLYF. In DNA form, the CDR3 reads TGTGCCAGCAGCCAAGTTCAGGGGATGGGGCGGCTGTACTTC.

This chain uses TRBV2 with TRBJ1-2, with D maybe TRBD1 (6 bases). Trimming shortened V by 6 bases and J by 6 bases, and 14 bases separated the two germline ends. Germline CDR1 reads SNHLY; CDR2 reads FYNNEI. The CDR3 length is 13 residues. The CDR3 DNA follows: TGTGCCAGCAGGAAGGACAGTAATAATGGCTACACCTTC. Translating gives CASRKDSNNGYTF.

V is TRBV7-2 and J is TRBJ2-7, with D possibly matching TRBD2 (6 bases). V shed 2 bases and J shed 1 base, with 12 bases lying between them. The length of the CDR3 is 15 residues. Germline V CDR1 and CDR2: SGHTA, FQGNSA. The DNA for the CDR3 is TGTGCCAGCAGCTTAAGTTTAGCGGCATCCTACGAGCAGTACTTC. Its protein is CASSLSLAASYEQYF.

The CDR3 DNA is TGTGCCAGCAGCTTAATCTCCTTGAGCGACCGCACAGATACGCAGTATTTT. This codes for CASSLISLSDRTDTQYF. This chain uses TRBV5-6 with TRBJ2-3; D ambiguous. V lost 2 bases and J 1 base, leaving 17 bases between the germline ends. Germline V gene sequence: CDR1 SGHDT, CDR2 YYEEEE. The CDR3 is 17 amino acids.

This clone was observed a handful of times. The chain is built from TRBV7-9 and TRBJ2-1, with D maybe TRBD1 (6 bases). V was clipped by 5 bases and J by 5 bases, with 10 bases between them. The CDR3 runs 13 residues. Germline CDR1 SEHNR, CDR2 FQNEAQ (reference sequence). The CDR3 bases are TGTGCCAGCAGCCTTCGACAGGACAATGAGCAGTTCTTC. Residues: CASSLRQDNEQFF.

This sequence joins TRBV27 and TRBJ1-1, with D possibly matching TRBD1 (5 bases). The CDR3 covers 17 residues. From germline, CDR1 is MNHEY and CDR2 SMNVEV (reference sequence). The ends were cut back, 2 bases at V and 0 bases at J, with 16 bases in the middle. The CDR3 region is CASSLDRAGSMNTEAFF. The CDR3, as DNA: TGTGCCAGCAGTTTAGATCGGGCAGGGTCCATGAACACTGAAGCTTTCTTT.

This chain connects TRBV5-4 to TRBJ2-7; 9 nucleotides agree with TRBD2. V gave up 3 bases and J gave up 4 bases; unmatched junction bases: 17. CDR1 is SGHNT and CDR2 is YYREEE in the germline V gene (reference sequence). This CDR3 has 18 amino acids. The CDR3 protein is CASSSGGVFTSGLYEQYV. The CDR3 nucleotides read TGTGCCAGCAGCTCAGGAGGGGTATTCACTAGCGGGCTTTACGAGCAGTACGTC.

V and J are TRBV19 and TRBJ1-3; D gene uncertain. In germline, CDR1 is LNHDA, CDR2 SQIVND (reference sequence). V gave up 1 base and J gave up 4 bases, with 11 bases separating them. CDR3 size: 15 residues. CDR3 in amino acids: CASSIAESSGNTIYF. The CDR3 DNA sequence: TGTGCCAGTAGTATAGCTGAGTCGTCGGGAAACACCATATATTTT.

The V gene is TRBV25-1, the J gene TRBJ1-3, with D maybe TRBD1 (6 bases). CDR3 size: 17 residues. Germline-derived CDR1 and CDR2 are MGHDK and SYGVNS. V was clipped by 8 bases and J by 1 base, with 21 bases between them. The DNA of the CDR3 is TGTGCCAGCGCGGCTGATCCGGGACAACGTTCTGGAAACACCATATATTTT. It is translated as CASAADPGQRSGNTIYF.

This clone was seen once. The gene calls are TRBV19 and TRBJ1-5; the D gene is possibly TRBD1 (6 bases). V gave up 4 bases and J gave up 6 bases, with 16 bases separating them. The length of the CDR3 is 15 residues. Germline-derived CDR1 and CDR2 are LNHDA and SQIVND (reference sequence). In DNA, the CDR3 is TGTGCCAGTAGTACCGTAGACAGGTCGCTTCAGCCCCAGCATTTT. Its protein product is CASSTVDRSLQPQHF. The variable domain in full, completed from reference TRBV19 and TRBJ1-5, reads DGGITQSPKYLFRKEGQNVTLSCEQNLNHDAMYWYRQDPGQGLRLIYYSQIVNDFQKGDIAEGYSVSREKKESFPLTVTSAQKNPTAFYLCASSTVDRSLQPQHFGDGTRLSIL.

The genes are TRBV5-1 and TRBJ2-2; D ambiguous. The germline V and J ends were trimmed by 8 bases and 0 bases, with 11 bases remaining between them. Looked up from germline, CDR1 is SGHRS and CDR2 is YFSETQ. The CDR3 sequence is 14 residues long. For the CDR3, the DNA is TGCGCCAGTCAGAAAGACACGAACACCGGGGAGCTGTTTTTT. Encoded protein: CASQKDTNTGELFF.

The chain uses TRBV11-2 and TRBJ1-1; no definite D call. Trimming left V 5 bases short and J 1 base short, with 14 bases between. Germline CDR1 and CDR2: SGHAT and FQNNGV. This CDR3 contains 15 residues. The CDR3 protein is CASSHSPTGNTEAFF. The CDR3 DNA follows: TGTGCCAGCAGCCATAGTCCGACTGGGAACACTGAAGCTTTCTTT.

CDR3 sequence reads: CASSLSSGFTDTQYF. CDR3 bases: TGTGCCAGCAGCTTATCTAGCGGGTTCACAGATACGCAGTATTTT. The chain links TRBV7-8 to TRBJ2-3; TRBD2 aligns across 8 bases. V shed 2 bases and J 2 bases; nucleotides not matched to a gene: 3. The germline V gene has CDR1 SGHVS and CDR2 FQNEAQ. The CDR3 length is 15 residues.

The genes are TRBV11-3 and TRBJ2-2; 7 bases are a match to TRBD1. J lost 4 bases, V lost 5 bases, and 4 bases had no gene match. CDR3 length equals 14 residues. Per the germline V gene, CDR1 is SGHNT and CDR2 is YENEEA. The CDR3 sequence: CASSKRGLTGELFF. CDR3 sequence (DNA): TGTGCCAGCAGCAAGAGGGGGCTCACCGGGGAGCTGTTTTTT.